Listed below are T cell receptor beta chains from one sample, sequenced in a study of shared clonotypes between healthy human individuals. Method: immunoSEQ multiplex PCR; TCRdb's copy keeps in-frame clones and lacks some. This table holds about 2.2 million clones, roughly 91% found once. The specimen was naive CD8+ T cells from PBMCs. Source of these receptors: a man aged 18 to 35 in good health. Some clones in this sample may be carry-over from other donors' samples. The CDR3 runs from the conserved cysteine through the conserved F or W. A D gene is named only where the DNA matches it firmly.

TRBJ1-2	TRBV7-9	.	TGTGCCAGCAGCGCCCTCCGGGGGGAGGGTAACTATGGCTACACCTTC	CASSALRGEGNYGYTF
TRBJ2-7	TRBV27	.	TGTGCCAGCAGTTTACCGCCCGGGAGAGGAAGCTACGAGCAGTACTTC	CASSLPPGRGSYEQYF
TRBJ2-3	TRBV27	.	TGTGCCAGCAGTCCTACTAGTACCTCGGGGGATACGCAGTATTTT	CASSPTSTSGDTQYF
TRBJ2-3	TRBV9	TRBD2	TGTGCCAGCAGCCCAGGTAGCGGGAGGAGCACAGATACGCAGTATTTT	CASSPGSGRSTDTQYF
TRBJ1-1	TRBV4-1	.	TGCGCCAGCAGCCAGCAGGGGATGAACACTGAAGCTTTCTTT	CASSQQGMNTEAFF
TRBJ2-7	TRBV16	.	TGTGCCAGCAGCCAATTAGACGGATACTTGAGCGAGCAGTACTTC	CASSQLDGYLSEQYF
TRBJ2-7	TRBV19	.	TGTGCCAGTAGTATGTCAGGGACCTACGAGCAGTACTTC	CASSMSGTYEQYF
TRBJ1-2	TRBV9	.	TGTGCCAGCAGCGTAAAAACAGGGCCCGCGGCTGGTGGCTACACCTTC	CASSVKTGPAAGGYTF
TRBJ2-1	TRBV27	.	TGTGCCAGCGGTGACAATGAGCAGTTCTTC	CASGDNEQFF
TRBJ2-2	TRBV5-4	.	TGTGCCAGCAAATATCCCGAGGGGTTAGGGACCGGGGAGCTGTTTTTT	CASKYPEGLGTGELFF
TRBJ2-1	TRBV30	TRBD2	TGTGCCTGGATAAAGCGGGGCGTTAGGGAGCAGTTCTTC	CAWIKRGVREQFF
TRBJ2-2	TRBV18	TRBD2	TGTGCCAGCTCACCCGGACTAGCGGGAGGACCCACCGGGGAGCTGTTTTTT	CASSPGLAGGPTGELFF
TRBJ2-1	TRBV29-1	TRBD1	TGCAGCGTTGAGGGGCTTCGGGACAGGCACTACAATGAGCAGTTCTTC	CSVEGLRDRHYNEQFF
TRBJ2-3	TRBV27	.	TGTGCCAGCAGTTATGTGGGGACGCAGTATTTT	CASSYVGTQYF
TRBJ1-1	TRBV5-1	TRBD1	TGCGCCAGCAGCTGGACAGGGGGGAACACTGAAGCTTTCTTT	CASSWTGGNTEAFF
TRBJ1-2	TRBV27	.	TGTGCCAGCAGTCCGGGGGGGTTCGGTTATGGCTACACCTTC	CASSPGGFGYGYTF
TRBJ2-1	TRBV6-6	TRBD2	TGTGCCAGCAGTCTAGCGGGAGTTACTCATGAGCAGTTCTTC	CASSLAGVTHEQFF
TRBJ2-5	TRBV15	.	TGTGCCACCAGTTCGGACCAAGAGACCCAGTACTTC	CATSSDQETQYF
TRBJ2-2	TRBV19	.	TGTGCCAGTAGACACATGACCGGGGAGCTGTTTTTT	CASRHMTGELFF
TRBJ2-1	TRBV28	.	TGTGCCAGCAGTACCCGTGGTTGGGGCAGTATTTACAATGAGCAGTTCTTC	CASSTRGWGSIYNEQFF
TRBJ1-5	TRBV27	.	TGTGCCAGCAGTTTATTTGGGGGGGCACCTAATCAGCCCCAGCATTTT	CASSLFGGAPNQPQHF
TRBJ2-7	TRBV7-9	.	TGTGCCAGCAGCTCCTCCAGGGAGCGGGTTCCCTACGAGCAGTACTTC	CASSSSRERVPYEQYF
TRBJ2-5	TRBV7-8	.	TGTGCCAGCAGCGCCGGGACTGTTCAAGAGACCCAGTACTTC	CASSAGTVQETQYF